This TCR beta chain was sequenced in a study of CD8 T cells in cerebrospinal fluid in Alzheimer's disease. A neurodegenerative disease comparison group consisted of Parkinson's disease patients. Biomarkers including neurofilament, amyloid-beta and tau confirmed neurodegeneration in the patients. Germline V gene lookup returns CDR1 MNHEY and CDR2 SMNVEV (reference sequence). CDR3 size: 13 residues. CSF cells underwent 10X single-cell V(D)J and 5' gene-expression profiling. TCRdb reprocessed the 10x single-cell sequencing reads, with one entry per CDR3 protein and no DNA. The table lists 800 or so distinct CDR3 sequences. General observations from the study: The authors cautioned that cerebrospinal fluid EBV-specific TCRs do not prove EBV causes Alzheimer's.

Comment on this clonotype: What it recognizes is unknown.

The source of this sequence is a human donor with Parkinson's disease. The gene calls are TRBV27 and TRBJ1-2; as DNA is missing, the TRBD1 call by TCRdb cannot be tested. The sequenced sample was cerebrospinal fluid. The CDR3 sequence is CASRGTANYGYTF.